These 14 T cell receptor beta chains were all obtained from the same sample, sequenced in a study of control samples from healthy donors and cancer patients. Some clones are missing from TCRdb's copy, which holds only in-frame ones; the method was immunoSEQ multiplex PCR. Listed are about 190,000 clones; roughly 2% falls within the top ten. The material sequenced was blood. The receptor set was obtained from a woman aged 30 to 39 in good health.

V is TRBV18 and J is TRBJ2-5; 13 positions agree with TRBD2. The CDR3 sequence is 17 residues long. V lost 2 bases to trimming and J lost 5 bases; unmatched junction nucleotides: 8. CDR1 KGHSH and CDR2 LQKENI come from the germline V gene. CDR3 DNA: TGTGCCAGCTCACCATACCCGGGACTAGCGGGGAGGGAGACCCAGTACTTC. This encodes CASSPYPGLAGRETQYF.

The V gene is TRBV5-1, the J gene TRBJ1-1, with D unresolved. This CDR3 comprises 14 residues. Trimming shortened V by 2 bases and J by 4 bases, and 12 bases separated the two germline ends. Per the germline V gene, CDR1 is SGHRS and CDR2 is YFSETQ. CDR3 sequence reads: CASSLTSGSTEAFF. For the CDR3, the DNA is TGCGCCAGCAGCTTAACATCGGGGTCCACTGAAGCTTTCTTT.

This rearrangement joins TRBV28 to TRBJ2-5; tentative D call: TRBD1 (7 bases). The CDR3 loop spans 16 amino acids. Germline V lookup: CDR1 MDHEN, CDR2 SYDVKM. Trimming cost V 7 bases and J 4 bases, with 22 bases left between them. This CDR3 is CASTIYRGGASETQYF. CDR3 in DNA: TGTGCCAGCACTATATACAGGGGAGGAGCTTCAGAGACCCAGTACTTC.

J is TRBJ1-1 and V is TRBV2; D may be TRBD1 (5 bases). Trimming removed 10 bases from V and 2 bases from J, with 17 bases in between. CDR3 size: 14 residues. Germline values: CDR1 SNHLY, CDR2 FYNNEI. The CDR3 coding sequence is TGTGCCATCGCCGACAGAACCTTCAACACTGAAGCTTTCTTT. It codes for CAIADRTFNTEAFF.

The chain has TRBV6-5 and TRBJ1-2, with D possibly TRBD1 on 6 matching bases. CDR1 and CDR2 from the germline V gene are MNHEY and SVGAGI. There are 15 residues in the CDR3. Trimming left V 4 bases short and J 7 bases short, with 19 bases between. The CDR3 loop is CASSLGGGVGVGYTF. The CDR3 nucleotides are TGTGCCAGCAGTTTGGGGGGGGGCGTTGGAGTTGGCTACACCTTC.

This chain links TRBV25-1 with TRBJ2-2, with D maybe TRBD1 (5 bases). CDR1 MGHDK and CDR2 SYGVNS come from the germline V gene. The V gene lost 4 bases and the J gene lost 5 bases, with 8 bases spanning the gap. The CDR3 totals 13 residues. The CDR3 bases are TGTGCCAGCAGTGTTCAGGGAACCGGGGAGCTGTTTTTT. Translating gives CASSVQGTGELFF.

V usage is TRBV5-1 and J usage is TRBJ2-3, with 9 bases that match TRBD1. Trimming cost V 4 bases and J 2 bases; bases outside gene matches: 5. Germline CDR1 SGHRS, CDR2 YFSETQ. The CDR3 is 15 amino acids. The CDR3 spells CASSLGTGTTDTQYF. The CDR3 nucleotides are TGCGCCAGCAGCCTAGGGACAGGGACCACAGATACGCAGTATTTT.

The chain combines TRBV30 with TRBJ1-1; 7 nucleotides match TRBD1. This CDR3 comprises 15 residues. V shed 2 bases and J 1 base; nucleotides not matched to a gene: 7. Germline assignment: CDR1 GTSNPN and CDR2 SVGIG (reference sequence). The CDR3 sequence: CAWSKTGASNTEAFF. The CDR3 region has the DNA TGTGCCTGGAGTAAAACAGGGGCTTCGAACACTGAAGCTTTCTTT.

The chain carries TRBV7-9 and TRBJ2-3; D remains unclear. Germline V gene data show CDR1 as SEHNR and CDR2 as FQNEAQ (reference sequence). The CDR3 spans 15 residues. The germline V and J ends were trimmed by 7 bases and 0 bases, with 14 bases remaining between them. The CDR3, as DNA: TGTGCCAGCACCGCCCGACTGGAGAGCACAGATACGCAGTATTTT. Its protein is CASTARLESTDTQYF.

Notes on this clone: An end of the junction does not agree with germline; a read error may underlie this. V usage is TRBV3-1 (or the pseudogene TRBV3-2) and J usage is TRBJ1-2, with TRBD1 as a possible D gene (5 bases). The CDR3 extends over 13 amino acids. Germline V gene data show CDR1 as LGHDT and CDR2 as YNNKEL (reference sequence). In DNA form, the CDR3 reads TGTGCCAGCAGTCAAGGGGTGGAGGGTGGCTACACCTTC. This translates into CASSQGVEGGYTF.

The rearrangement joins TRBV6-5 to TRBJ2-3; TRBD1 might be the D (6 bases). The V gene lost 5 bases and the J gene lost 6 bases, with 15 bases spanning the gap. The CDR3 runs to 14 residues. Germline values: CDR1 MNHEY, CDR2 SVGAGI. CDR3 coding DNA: TGTGCCAGCAGTACCGACCCAGGGGACGATACGCAGTATTTT. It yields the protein CASSTDPGDDTQYF.

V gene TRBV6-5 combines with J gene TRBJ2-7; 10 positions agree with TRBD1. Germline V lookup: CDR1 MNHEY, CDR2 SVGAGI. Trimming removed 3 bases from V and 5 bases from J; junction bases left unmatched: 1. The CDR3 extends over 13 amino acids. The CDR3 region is CASSYDRGHEQYF. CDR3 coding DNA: TGTGCCAGCAGTTATGACAGGGGGCACGAGCAGTACTTC.

Here the CDR3 reads CASSIGPEAFF. The DNA for the CDR3 is TGTGCCAGTAGTATCGGGCCTGAAGCTTTCTTT. The chain is built from TRBV19 and TRBJ1-1, with no clear D. The CDR3 is 11 residues long. V was cut by 3 bases and J by 6 bases, with 5 bases left in between. Germline values: CDR1 LNHDA, CDR2 SQIVND (reference sequence).

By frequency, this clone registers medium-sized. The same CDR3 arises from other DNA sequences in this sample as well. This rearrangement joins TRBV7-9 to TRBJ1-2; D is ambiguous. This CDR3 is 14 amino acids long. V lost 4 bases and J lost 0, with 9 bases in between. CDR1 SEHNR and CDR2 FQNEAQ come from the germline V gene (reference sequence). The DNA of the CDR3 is TGTGCCAGCAGCTCCTCCGGGGCTAACTATGGCTACACCTTC. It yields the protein CASSSSGANYGYTF.